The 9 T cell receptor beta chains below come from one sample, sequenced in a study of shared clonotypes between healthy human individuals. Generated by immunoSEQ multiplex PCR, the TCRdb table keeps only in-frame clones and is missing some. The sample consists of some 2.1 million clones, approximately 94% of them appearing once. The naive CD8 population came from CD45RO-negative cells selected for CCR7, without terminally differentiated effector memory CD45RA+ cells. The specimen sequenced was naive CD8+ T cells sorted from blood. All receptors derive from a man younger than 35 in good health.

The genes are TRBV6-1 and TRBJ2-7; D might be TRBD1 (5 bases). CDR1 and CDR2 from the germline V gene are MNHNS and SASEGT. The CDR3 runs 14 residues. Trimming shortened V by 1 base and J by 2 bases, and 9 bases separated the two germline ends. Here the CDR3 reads CASSEGGTPYEQYF. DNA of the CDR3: TGTGCCAGCAGTGAAGGGGGCACCCCCTACGAGCAGTACTTC.

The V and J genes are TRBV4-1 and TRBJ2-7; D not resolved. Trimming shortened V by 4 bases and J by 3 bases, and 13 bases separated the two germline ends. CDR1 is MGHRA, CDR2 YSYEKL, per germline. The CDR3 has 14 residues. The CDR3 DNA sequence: TGCGCCAGCAGCCTAGGGCAGGCTAGCTACGAGCAGTACTTC. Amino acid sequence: CASSLGQASYEQYF.

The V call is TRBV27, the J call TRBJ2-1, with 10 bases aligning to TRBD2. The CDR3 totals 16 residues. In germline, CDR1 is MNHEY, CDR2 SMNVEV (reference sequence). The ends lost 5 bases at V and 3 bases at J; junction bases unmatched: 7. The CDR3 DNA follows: TGTGCCAGCAGTCCCGGACTAGCGGAGTACTACAATGAGCAGTTCTTC. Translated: CASSPGLAEYYNEQFF.

The CDR3 coding sequence is TGTGCCAGTAGTATAGGCTACGGGACTCACTACAATGAGCAGTTCTTC. It specifies CASSIGYGTHYNEQFF. The J gene is TRBJ2-1, the V gene TRBV19; weak D call: TRBD2 (6 bases). The CDR3 consists of 16 residues. Germline V gene data show CDR1 as LNHDA and CDR2 as SQIVND (reference sequence). The V and J ends lost 1 base and 3 bases respectively, with 13 bases between them.

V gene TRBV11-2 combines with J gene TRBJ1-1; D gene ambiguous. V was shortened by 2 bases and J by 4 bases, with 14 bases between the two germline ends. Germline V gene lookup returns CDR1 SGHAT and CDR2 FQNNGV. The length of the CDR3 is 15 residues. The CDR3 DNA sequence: TGTGCCAGCAGCTTACAGTTCAGAGGCGGCACTGAAGCTTTCTTT. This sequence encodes CASSLQFRGGTEAFF.

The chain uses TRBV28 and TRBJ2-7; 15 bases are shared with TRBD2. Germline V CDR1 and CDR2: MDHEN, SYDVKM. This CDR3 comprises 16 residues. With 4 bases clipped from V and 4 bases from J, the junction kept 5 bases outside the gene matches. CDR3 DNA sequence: TGTGCCAGCAGTTGGACTAGCGGGGGGGCAGGTTACGAGCAGTACTTC. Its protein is CASSWTSGGAGYEQYF.

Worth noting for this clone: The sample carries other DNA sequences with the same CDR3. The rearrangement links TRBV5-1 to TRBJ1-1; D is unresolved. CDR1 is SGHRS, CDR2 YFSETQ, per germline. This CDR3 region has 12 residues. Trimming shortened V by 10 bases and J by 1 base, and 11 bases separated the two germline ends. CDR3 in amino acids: CASREGNTEAFF. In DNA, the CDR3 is TGCGCCTCCCGCGAGGGGAACACTGAAGCTTTCTTT.

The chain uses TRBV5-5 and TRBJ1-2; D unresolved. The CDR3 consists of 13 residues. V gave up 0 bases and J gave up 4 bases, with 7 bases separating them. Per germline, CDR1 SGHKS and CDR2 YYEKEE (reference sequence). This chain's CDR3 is CASSLDRTYGYTF. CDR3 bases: TGTGCCAGCAGCTTGGACCGGACCTATGGCTACACCTTC.

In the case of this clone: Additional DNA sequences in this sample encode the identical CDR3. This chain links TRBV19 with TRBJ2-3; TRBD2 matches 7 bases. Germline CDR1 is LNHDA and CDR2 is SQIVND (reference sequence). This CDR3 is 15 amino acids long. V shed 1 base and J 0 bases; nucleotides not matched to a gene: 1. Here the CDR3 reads CASSIGSGSTDTQYF. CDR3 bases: TGTGCCAGTAGTATAGGTAGCGGGAGCACAGATACGCAGTATTTT. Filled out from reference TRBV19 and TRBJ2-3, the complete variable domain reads DGGITQSPKYLFRKEGQNVTLSCEQNLNHDAMYWYRQDPGQGLRLIYYSQIVNDFQKGDIAEGYSVSREKKESFPLTVTSAQKNPTAFYLCASSIGSGSTDTQYFGPGTRLTVL.